These 15 T cell receptor beta chains came from one sample sequenced in a study of T cells in pancreatic ductal adenocarcinoma. TCRdb's table, derived via immunoSEQ multiplex PCR, lists solely in-frame clones and lacks some. The table lists about 31,000 clones, 90% to 95% of them singletons. No neoadjuvant therapy was given to the selected pancreatic ductal adenocarcinoma patients before their surgery. The specimen sequenced was PBMCs. The receptors shown here come from a human donor with pancreatic ductal adenocarcinoma.

This clone was detected only once. The rearrangement joins TRBV7-9 to TRBJ2-7; 9 bases match TRBD1. This CDR3 contains 15 residues. Per germline, CDR1 SEHNR and CDR2 FQNEAQ (reference sequence). J was trimmed by 6 bases and V by 5 bases; bases with no gene match: 11. The CDR3 is CASSPGTGYWREQYF. DNA for the CDR3: TGTGCCAGCAGCCCCGGGACAGGGTATTGGCGCGAGCAGTACTTC. The whole variable domain, remainder taken from reference TRBV7-9 and TRBJ2-7, is DTGVSQNPRHKITKRGQNVTFRCDPISEHNRLYWYRQTLGQGPEFLTYFQNEAQLEKSRLLSDRFSAERPKGSFSTLEIQRTEQGDSAMYLCASSPGTGYWREQYFGPGTRLTVT.

The CDR3, as DNA: TGTGCCAGCAGTTACGACAGGTGGGTTTACAATGAGCAGTTCTTC. The encoded protein is CASSYDRWVYNEQFF. V usage is TRBV6-6 and J usage is TRBJ2-1, with TRBD1 as a possible D gene (6 bases). The CDR3 consists of 15 residues. Trimming left V 2 bases short and J 4 bases short, with 12 bases between. CDR1 MNHNY and CDR2 SVGAGI come from the germline V gene (reference sequence).

The gene calls are TRBV7-9 and TRBJ1-2; D is ambiguous. The V and J ends lost 1 base and 5 bases respectively, with 5 bases between them. This CDR3 contains 12 residues. CDR1 and CDR2 from the germline V gene are SEHNR and FQNEAQ (reference sequence). The CDR3 here is CASSLVMYGYTF. The DNA of the CDR3 is TGTGCCAGCAGCTTAGTTATGTATGGCTACACCTTC.

The J gene is TRBJ2-5, the V gene TRBV11-2; TRBD2 matches 13 bases. This CDR3 spans 18 amino acids. Losses at the gene ends were 1 base for V and 5 bases for J; bases not matched to a gene: 10. CDR1 is SGHAT and CDR2 is FQNNGV in the germline V gene. CDR3 DNA sequence: TGTGCCAGCAGCTTAGCTATAGGACTAGCGGGAGTACGGGAGACCCAGTACTTC. This codes for CASSLAIGLAGVRETQYF.

The chain is built from TRBV4-3 and TRBJ2-7; 16 bases are a match to TRBD2. Per the germline V gene, CDR1 is LGHNA and CDR2 is YSLEER. The CDR3 spans 17 residues. With 0 bases clipped from V and 4 bases from J, the junction kept 3 bases outside the gene matches. The CDR3 bases are TGCGCCAGCAGCCAAGATCTGGGACTAGCGGGAGGGTACGAGCAGTACTTC. The encoded protein is CASSQDLGLAGGYEQYF.

This rearrangement joins TRBV4-2 to TRBJ1-1; D is perhaps TRBD1 (5 bases). The CDR3 spans 16 residues. V shed 0 bases and J shed 8 bases, with 19 bases lying between them. Germline CDR1 is LGHNA and CDR2 is YNFKEQ. The CDR3 nucleotides are TGTGCCAGCAGCCAAGAGGGGCGACTCCTCACGACGGAAGCTTTCTTT. This encodes CASSQEGRLLTTEAFF.

This clone is labeled as medium-sized. V usage is TRBV19 and J usage is TRBJ1-2; D is unclear. The CDR3 totals 12 residues. Germline loops: CDR1 LNHDA, CDR2 SQIVND (reference sequence). V was shortened by 1 base and J by 6 bases, with 6 bases between the two germline ends. The chain's CDR3 is CASSIGWDGYTF. The CDR3 nucleotides are TGTGCCAGTAGTATAGGATGGGATGGCTACACCTTC.

This sequence joins TRBV20-1 and TRBJ2-5; D not resolved. The CDR3 length is 11 residues. The V end lost 2 bases, the J end lost 5 bases, and 6 bases lay between the germline ends. Germline V lookup: CDR1 DFQATT, CDR2 SNEGSKA (reference sequence). The CDR3 DNA reads as TGCAGTGCTAGATATTTGGAGACCCAGTACTTC. As protein: CSARYLETQYF.

This chain connects TRBV10-3 to TRBJ1-1; D gene uncertain. The V end was cut by 0 bases, the J end by 0 bases, with 8 bases between. The germline CDR1 and CDR2 sequences are ENHRY and SYGVKD. This CDR3 has 15 amino acids. CDR3 DNA sequence: TGTGCCATCAGTGAGTCCCAGGACTTGAACACTGAAGCTTTCTTT. Protein sequence: CAISESQDLNTEAFF.

The chain uses TRBV11-3 and TRBJ2-7; 7 bases agree with TRBD1. V dropped 5 bases and J dropped 2; count of bases not matched to a gene: 21. CDR3 length equals 19 residues. CDR1 and CDR2 from the germline V gene are SGHNT and YENEEA. The CDR3 DNA sequence: TGTGCCAGCAGCACCACGGCGCATACAGGGGCCCGGGGTACCTACGAGCAGTACTTC. It encodes CASSTTAHTGARGTYEQYF.

The chain uses TRBV18 and TRBJ2-3, with 10 bases matching TRBD1. The CDR3 totals 17 residues. J lost 4 bases, V lost 6 bases, and 13 bases had no gene match. Germline CDR1 is KGHSH and CDR2 is LQKENI. The CDR3 coding sequence is TGTGCCAGCTCTGGAATTACCGGGACAGGGGCATCAGATACGCAGTATTTT. This gives the protein CASSGITGTGASDTQYF.

The V gene is TRBV7-6, the J gene TRBJ1-3; tentative D call: TRBD1 (5 bases). CDR1 SGHVS and CDR2 FNYEAQ come from the germline V gene. The CDR3 contains 17 residues. With 4 bases removed from V and 0 bases from J, the gap between germline ends came to 16 bases. The CDR3 DNA sequence: TGTGCCAGCAGCTCGGACATGAGGTTGGGCTCTGGAAACACCATATATTTT. This encodes CASSSDMRLGSGNTIYF.

The chain recombines TRBV27 with TRBJ2-1; 7 nucleotides align to TRBD2. With 10 bases clipped from V and 4 bases from J, the junction kept 10 bases outside the gene matches. The CDR3 covers 14 residues. Germline loops: CDR1 MNHEY, CDR2 SMNVEV (reference sequence). In DNA form, the CDR3 reads TGTGCCACCCTAGGGGAGCGGGGATACAATGAGCAGTTCTTC. Its translation is CATLGERGYNEQFF.

The gene calls are TRBV27 and TRBJ2-2; the D is unclear. Germline CDR1 and CDR2: MNHEY and SMNVEV (reference sequence). The CDR3 is 14 residues long. Trimming pared 2 bases from V and 1 base from J, leaving 5 bases between. CDR3 region: CASSLGVNTGELFF. CDR3 DNA: TGTGCCAGCAGTTTAGGAGTGAACACCGGGGAGCTGTTTTTT.

V usage is TRBV5-5 and J usage is TRBJ1-2; no firm D call. This CDR3 comprises 15 residues. Germline V CDR1 and CDR2: SGHKS, YYEKEE (reference sequence). The ends were cut back, 0 bases at V and 6 bases at J, with 15 bases in the middle. CDR3 DNA: TGTGCCAGCAGCTTGGGAGGGCAGGCGAAACATGGCTACACCTTC. It is translated as CASSLGGQAKHGYTF.